Below are 18 T cell receptor beta chains sequenced from a single sample in a study of CD8 T cells in Susac syndrome. Reverse transcription of roughly 0.5 to 1 ug RNA was carried out with random hexamers. Each CDR3 protein is one row after TCRdb ran MiXCR on the immunoSEQ multiplex PCR reads. The top ten hold around 0.21% of the sample, which has 250,000 to 300,000 distinct CDR3 sequences, 75% to 85% seen once. Specimen: CD8+ T cells from PBMCs. These receptor sequences come from a human donor with multiple sclerosis.

The rearrangement links TRBV7-8 to TRBJ2-1, with 8 nucleotides matching TRBD2. J was trimmed by 0 bases and V by 3 bases; bases with no gene match: 13. CDR3 length: 19 residues. Per the germline V gene, CDR1 is SGHVS and CDR2 is FQNEAQ. The CDR3 sequence is CASSLRLATSRASYNEQFF. CDR3 DNA sequence: TGTGCCAGCAGCTTGAGACTAGCGACCAGTAGGGCCTCCTACAATGAGCAGTTCTTC.

The chain employs TRBV15 and TRBJ2-6; 8 bases agree with TRBD2. The trim removed 0 bases at V and 2 bases at J, leaving 12 bases unmatched. Germline V lookup: CDR1 LNHNV, CDR2 YYDKDF (reference sequence). The CDR3 contains 20 residues. The CDR3 loop reads CATSRDQFGAGDPGANVLTF. CDR3 DNA sequence: TGTGCCACCAGCAGAGATCAATTTGGAGCGGGAGATCCTGGGGCCAACGTCCTGACTTTC.

This rearrangement joins TRBV29-1 to TRBJ1-2; 7 bases are a match to TRBD1. Germline V gene sequence: CDR1 SQVTM, CDR2 ANQGSEA. The CDR3 is made up of 12 amino acids. After removal of 4 bases from V and 4 bases from J, the junction contained 3 bases not matched to a gene. The CDR3 nucleotides are TGCAGCGTTGGGGACAGTCGCTATGGCTACACCTTC. Protein product: CSVGDSRYGYTF. Based on the CDR3 plus reference TRBV29-1 and TRBJ1-2, the full variable domain is SAVISQKPSRDICQRGTSLTIQCQVDSQVTMMFWYRQQPGQSLTLIATANQGSEATYESGFVIDKFPISRPNLTFSTLTVSNMSPEDSSIYLCSVGDSRYGYTFGSGTRLTVV.

As concerns this clonotype: Germline is not matched at one junction end, which may reflect a read error. The chain uses TRBV28 and TRBJ1-1, with 7 bases aligning to TRBD1. Germline CDR1 reads MDHEN; CDR2 reads SYDVKM. This CDR3 spans 15 amino acids. The CDR3 loop is CASSPTPQGNAEAFF. The CDR3 DNA reads as TGTGCCAGCAGCCCGACCCCACAGGGGAACGCTGAAGCTTTCTTT. The full variable domain, in which reference TRBV28 and TRBJ1-1 provide the parts outside the CDR3, is DVKVTQSSRYLVKRTGEKVFLECVQDMDHENMFWYRQDPGLGLRLIYFSYDVKMKEKGDIPEGYSVSREKKERFSLILESASTNQTSMYLCASSPTPQGNAEAFFGQGTRLTVV.

V and J are TRBV29-1 and TRBJ1-2; D possibly corresponds to TRBD1 (5 bases). Germline V gene data show CDR1 as SQVTM and CDR2 as ANQGSEA. The CDR3 extends over 13 amino acids. V lost 0 bases to trimming and J lost 4 bases, with 9 bases between them. The CDR3 here is CSVEDRQLYGYTF. CDR3 DNA sequence: TGCAGCGTTGAAGATCGACAGCTCTATGGCTACACCTTC.

The V gene is TRBV4-3, the J gene TRBJ2-2, with 7 positions matching TRBD2. Germline V lookup: CDR1 LGHNA, CDR2 YSLEER. The CDR3 sequence is 16 residues long. The V gene end was trimmed by 1 base and the J gene end by 2 bases; junction bases not matched to a gene: 4. Here the CDR3 reads CASSQGAGENTGELFF. The CDR3 bases are TGCGCCAGCAGCCAAGGGGCGGGAGAAAACACCGGGGAGCTGTTTTTT.

This chain uses TRBV24-1 with TRBJ2-3, with D uncertain. V lost 5 bases to trimming and J lost 0 bases, with 5 bases between them. CDR3 length: 13 residues. The V gene's germline CDR1 is KGHDR and CDR2 SFDVKD. DNA of the CDR3: TGTGCCACCAGTGCCGGTAGCACAGATACGCAGTATTTT. It specifies CATSAGSTDTQYF.

This clonotype was counted only a few times. This rearrangement joins TRBV5-4 to TRBJ1-2, with 9 bases aligning to TRBD1. The CDR3 totals 15 residues. Trimming removed 4 bases from V and 1 base from J; junction bases left unmatched: 5. The germline V gene has CDR1 SGHNT and CDR2 YYREEE (reference sequence). For the CDR3, the DNA is TGTGCCAGCAGCCTACGGGGACAGGGTAACTATGGCTACACCTTC. Its protein is CASSLRGQGNYGYTF.

The V and J genes are TRBV6-1 and TRBJ1-5; TRBD1 matches 7 bases. J gave up 3 bases and V 6 bases, and 11 bases lay outside the gene matches. CDR1 is MNHNS and CDR2 is SASEGT in the germline V gene. This CDR3 is built from 16 residues. In nucleotides, the CDR3 is TGTGCCAGCAGCAGGACGAGGGACAGCTACAATCAGCCCCAGCATTTT. This gives the protein CASSRTRDSYNQPQHF.

The V and J genes are TRBV6-5 and TRBJ2-7, with D possibly TRBD2 on 6 matching bases. Trimming stripped 8 bases from V and 7 bases from J, with 18 bases between. The CDR3 sequence is 13 residues long. The germline CDR1 and CDR2 sequences are MNHEY and SVGAGI. CDR3 coding DNA: TGTGCCAGCGGGGCGGGGCCCTTCGGAGAGCAGTACTTC. The encoded protein is CASGAGPFGEQYF.

This clonotype turned up a few times. The chain links TRBV15 to TRBJ2-2, with 14 bases lining up with TRBD2. The V segment lost 5 bases and the J segment 8 bases; nucleotides outside the gene matches: 7. The length of the CDR3 is 16 residues. The V gene's germline CDR1 is LNHNV and CDR2 YYDKDF (reference sequence). DNA for the CDR3: TGTGCCACCAGCCTCGGACTAGCGGGAGGAAAAGGGGAGCTGTTTTTT. This gives the protein CATSLGLAGGKGELFF.

V is TRBV28 and J is TRBJ2-7, with 7 bases that match TRBD1. The trim removed 6 bases at V and 0 bases at J, leaving 11 bases unmatched. In germline, CDR1 is MDHEN, CDR2 SYDVKM. This CDR3 comprises 16 residues. The CDR3 protein is CASSSNRDSFSYEQYF. CDR3 sequence (DNA): TGTGCCAGCAGCTCAAACCGGGACAGTTTCTCCTACGAGCAGTACTTC.

V gene TRBV3-1 combines with J gene TRBJ2-7; D is ambiguous. Between the trimmed V and J ends, which lost 1 base and 4 bases, there was a span of 8 bases. Germline assignment: CDR1 LGHDT and CDR2 YNNKEL (reference sequence). This CDR3 region has 13 residues. The CDR3 sequence: CASSQVLPYEQYF. The CDR3 DNA follows: TGTGCCAGCAGCCAAGTTTTACCTTACGAGCAGTACTTC.

The chain joins TRBV27 to TRBJ1-1; D is undetermined. Looked up from germline, CDR1 is MNHEY and CDR2 is SMNVEV (reference sequence). Trimming pared 3 bases from V and 2 bases from J, leaving 7 bases between. The CDR3 is 13 amino acids. The CDR3 DNA reads TGTGCCAGCAGTTTCCTCCTAAACACTGAAGCTTTCTTT. This translates into CASSFLLNTEAFF.

The rearrangement joins TRBV5-4 to TRBJ1-2; the D gene is possibly TRBD1 (5 bases). Germline V lookup: CDR1 SGHNT, CDR2 YYREEE (reference sequence). V lost 2 bases and J lost 4, with 9 bases in between. This CDR3 has 13 residues. CDR3 coding DNA: TGTGCCAGCAGCTTCGAACAGGTCTATGGCTACACCTTC. Its protein is CASSFEQVYGYTF.

This chain joins TRBV3-1 and TRBJ2-5; 7 positions match TRBD1. The V and J ends lost 4 bases and 0 bases, in that order; junction bases with no gene match: 5. CDR1 and CDR2 (germline): LGHDT, YNNKEL (reference sequence). The CDR3 extends over 15 amino acids. CDR3 sequence: CASSLPTGHQETQYF. The CDR3 nucleotides are TGTGCCAGCAGCCTCCCGACAGGGCACCAAGAGACCCAGTACTTC.

The chain is built from TRBV27 and TRBJ2-1; possible D gene TRBD1, 6 bases. CDR1 and CDR2 (germline): MNHEY, SMNVEV (reference sequence). The CDR3 runs to 16 residues. Trimming cost V 5 bases and J 5 bases, with 19 bases left between them. The CDR3 coding sequence is TGTGCCAGCAGTCCACCGGGACAAACGTGGGACAATGAGCAGTTCTTC. It translates to CASSPPGQTWDNEQFF.

The V and J genes are TRBV19 and TRBJ2-5, with 11 nucleotides matching TRBD1. The germline V gene encodes CDR1 LNHDA and CDR2 SQIVND (reference sequence). The CDR3 has 18 amino acids. Trimming at V came to 5 bases and at J to 5 bases, leaving 16 bases not matched to a gene. The CDR3 region has the DNA TGTGCCAGTAGTCCGGACAGGGGGCGTTGGATCGCCGAGGAGACCCAGTACTTC. This codes for CASSPDRGRWIAEETQYF.